This T cell receptor (beta chain) was identified during a study of neurological immune-mediated disorders. General study findings and limits: It was HTLV-1-associated myelopathy that showed the most TCR clonal expansion, while multiple sclerosis showed the least, falling below healthy controls.

The CDR3 contains 13 residues. V shed 6 bases, J shed 5 bases, and the junction held 5 bases outside the gene matches. The cDNA was produced through 5'RACE with 10-nucleotide random UMIs. TCRdb processed the 5' RACE reads anew with MiXCR; each CDR3 protein has one entry. This repertoire shows about 59,000 distinct CDR3 sequences, about 4% found once; its top ten account for over 2%. Ten or more counts support this clonotype. What it binds is unknown. The specimen was PBMCs. V is TRBV12-3 or TRBV12-4 and J is TRBJ1-1; 8 nucleotides match TRBD1. This receptor was taken from a woman aged 45-65 years with multiple sclerosis. This CDR3 reads CASSLTGATEAFF. The CDR3 DNA reads TGTGCCAGCAGCCTGACAGGGGCGACTGAAGCTTTCTTT.